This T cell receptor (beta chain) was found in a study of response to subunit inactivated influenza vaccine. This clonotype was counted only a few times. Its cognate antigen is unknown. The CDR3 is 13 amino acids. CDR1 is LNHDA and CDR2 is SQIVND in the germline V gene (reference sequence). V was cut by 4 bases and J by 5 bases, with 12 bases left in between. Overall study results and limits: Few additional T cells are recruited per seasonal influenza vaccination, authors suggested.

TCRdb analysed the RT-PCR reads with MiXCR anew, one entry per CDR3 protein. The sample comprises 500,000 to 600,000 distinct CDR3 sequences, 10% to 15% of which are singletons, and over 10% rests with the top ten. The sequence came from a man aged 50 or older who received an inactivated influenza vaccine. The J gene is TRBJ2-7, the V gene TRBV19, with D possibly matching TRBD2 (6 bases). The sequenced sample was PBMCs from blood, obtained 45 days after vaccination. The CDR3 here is CASSRGGKNEQYF. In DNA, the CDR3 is TGTGCCAGTAGTAGAGGAGGGAAAAACGAGCAGTACTTC.